This TCR beta chain was found in a study of blood T cell repertoires in COVID-19. Overall study: Samples representing acute and convalescent COVID-19 were sourced from the United States, Italy and Spain. Sources were T cells, B-cell-depleted T cells, or PBMCs; the material itself was cDNA or gDNA.

How the authors handled the data: Reference gene primers were amplified, and this amplification served to estimate nucleated cell counts. Repertoires were generated with immunoSEQ multiplex PCR, while TCRdb's copy carries only in-frame clones and drops some. That table is the source of V, J and clone size, and D and trimming were worked out from the DNA. The sample includes 100,000 or so clones, 70% to 90% of them seen just once. This clone was counted a few times. The length of the CDR3 is 15 residues. V shed 5 bases and J 4 bases; nucleotides not matched to a gene: 9. Germline V gives CDR1 SGHNT, CDR2 YYREEE (reference sequence).

V and J are TRBV5-4 and TRBJ2-5; 9 bases align to TRBD1. This TCR was recovered from a human donor in a cohort sampled during active COVID-19. Sequencing input: peripheral blood. This CDR3 reads CASSSGTGLRETQYF. CDR3 in DNA: TGTGCCAGCAGTTCCGGGACAGGGCTCCGAGAGACCCAGTACTTC.